The 23 T cell receptor beta chains presented below share a single source sample, sequenced in a study of shared clonotypes between healthy human individuals (dated by TCRdb to 2018 to 2021). Receptor amplification or capture employed the immunoSEQ multiplex PCR assay. Not all clones reach the TCRdb copy of this immuneACCESS table, which keeps in-frame sequences only. Checked studies attribute under half of the gap to unresolved V genes and leave the rest unexplained. This sample lists some 1.4 million clones; more than 95% were detected once. 0.95% to 1.5% of the sample is taken by the ten largest. Sequenced sample: naive CD4+ T cells sorted from blood. Per the publication, the cell subset or site label means: CD45RA+ positively selected. Every receptor here comes from a man aged 25 to 40 in good health.

This rearrangement joins TRBV20-1 to TRBJ2-5; D possibly corresponds to TRBD1 (6 bases). The CDR3 runs to 11 residues. Germline assignment: CDR1 DFQATT and CDR2 SNEGSKA (reference sequence). The CDR3 region has the DNA TGCAGAGCGCGCAGGGGCGAGACCCAGTACTTC. Its translation is CRARRGETQYF.

The V and J genes are TRBV6-5 and TRBJ2-1; tentatively, D is TRBD2 (6 bases). V lost 2 bases and J lost 9, with 17 bases in between. The CDR3 extends over 15 amino acids. CDR1 MNHEY and CDR2 SVGAGI come from the germline V gene. The CDR3: CASSYPDRDGSEQFF. DNA of the CDR3: TGTGCCAGCAGTTACCCGGACCGCGACGGGAGTGAGCAGTTCTTC.

This chain joins TRBV28 and TRBJ1-5; no definite D call. V lost 8 bases to trimming and J lost 3 bases, with 8 bases between them. CDR3 size: 12 residues. The germline V gene encodes CDR1 MDHEN and CDR2 SYDVKM. The CDR3 is CASDGYNQPQHF. DNA for the CDR3: TGTGCCAGCGACGGTTACAATCAGCCCCAGCATTTT.

The chain is built from TRBV11-3 and TRBJ2-7; 7 bases fit TRBD2. The V and J ends lost 2 bases and 4 bases, in that order; junction bases with no gene match: 8. This CDR3 spans 15 amino acids. The germline V gene has CDR1 SGHNT and CDR2 YENEEA. CDR3 in amino acids: CASSLNQGLPYEQYF. The DNA for the CDR3 is TGTGCCAGCAGCTTAAATCAGGGACTACCTTACGAGCAGTACTTC.

J is TRBJ2-3 and V is TRBV11-2, with 7 bases matching TRBD2. Germline values: CDR1 SGHAT, CDR2 FQNNGV. The trim removed 7 bases at V and 0 bases at J, leaving 16 bases unmatched. The CDR3 extends over 18 amino acids. CDR3 sequence reads: CASNQRVGGRASTDTQYF. The CDR3 DNA reads as TGTGCCAGCAACCAGAGGGTCGGCGGGAGAGCTAGCACAGATACGCAGTATTTT.

This chain joins TRBV27 and TRBJ2-1; 9 positions agree with TRBD1. CDR1 MNHEY and CDR2 SMNVEV come from the germline V gene (reference sequence). The CDR3 spans 19 residues. The junction had 15 bases not matched to a gene; V was cut back by 4 bases and J by 2 bases. This chain's CDR3 is CASSWFGQGSLSTYNEQFF. The CDR3 bases are TGTGCCAGCAGTTGGTTTGGACAGGGGTCCTTATCTACCTACAATGAGCAGTTCTTC.

V gene TRBV2 combines with J gene TRBJ2-7; 9 bases line up with TRBD1. J lost 0 bases, V lost 6 bases, and 6 bases had no gene match. The CDR3 is 15 residues long. Germline V gives CDR1 SNHLY, CDR2 FYNNEI. The CDR3 DNA is TGTGCCAGCAGGTACGGACAGGGGATCTCCTACGAGCAGTACTTC. Its protein product is CASRYGQGISYEQYF. The entire variable domain, with the rest obtained from reference TRBV2 and TRBJ2-7, is as follows: EPEVTQTPSHQVTQMGQEVILRCVPISNHLYFYWYRQILGQKVEFLVSFYNNEISEKSEIFDDQFSVERPDGSNFTLKIRSTKLEDSAMYFCASRYGQGISYEQYFGPGTRLTVT.

This sequence joins TRBV25-1 and TRBJ1-2; D perhaps matches TRBD1 (6 bases). The CDR3 is made up of 15 amino acids. V was clipped by 4 bases and J by 3 bases, with 15 bases between them. CDR1 is MGHDK and CDR2 is SYGVNS in the germline V gene. CDR3 nucleotide sequence: TGTGCCAGCAGTGGGGGACAAGGAAAGTACTATGGCTACACCTTC. Protein: CASSGGQGKYYGYTF.

This sequence joins TRBV28 and TRBJ1-5; D unclear. Trimming shortened V by 1 base and J by 6 bases, and 10 bases separated the two germline ends. The CDR3 is made up of 14 amino acids. Germline loops: CDR1 MDHEN, CDR2 SYDVKM. CDR3 nucleotide sequence: TGTGCCAGCAGTTTATTGGGGTTCGGTCAGCCCCAGCATTTT. Its translation: CASSLLGFGQPQHF.

The rearrangement joins TRBV12-5 to TRBJ2-1; D is perhaps TRBD1 (5 bases). Trimming left V 2 bases short and J 12 bases short, with 17 bases between. Germline V gene data show CDR1 as LGHNT and CDR2 as FRNRAP. The CDR3 sequence is 14 residues long. The CDR3 reads CASGLWGEKRAQFF. CDR3 nucleotides: TGTGCTAGTGGTTTGTGGGGCGAAAAAAGGGCGCAGTTCTTC.

Regarding this clone: Additional DNA sequences in this sample encode the identical CDR3. The rearrangement uses TRBV5-1 and TRBJ1-5, with D uncertain. Germline V gives CDR1 SGHRS, CDR2 YFSETQ. The CDR3 extends over 14 amino acids. V dropped 0 bases and J dropped 3 bases, with 7 bases sitting between them. CDR3 loop: CASSLDGLNQPQHF. The CDR3 nucleotides read TGCGCCAGCAGCTTGGACGGACTCAATCAGCCCCAGCATTTT.

The rearrangement uses TRBV28 and TRBJ2-1; the match to TRBD2 covers 7 bases. Trimming took 2 bases from V and 6 from J; bases not matched to a gene: 10. CDR1 MDHEN and CDR2 SYDVKM come from the germline V gene. This CDR3 is built from 16 residues. CDR3 region: CASSLGAGVFPNEQFF. The CDR3, as DNA: TGTGCCAGCAGTTTAGGTGCGGGAGTATTCCCCAATGAGCAGTTCTTC. Full variable domain (missing parts from reference TRBV28 and TRBJ2-1): DVKVTQSSRYLVKRTGEKVFLECVQDMDHENMFWYRQDPGLGLRLIYFSYDVKMKEKGDIPEGYSVSREKKERFSLILESASTNQTSMYLCASSLGAGVFPNEQFFGPGTRLTVL.

This clone occurred once. V is TRBV11-2 and J is TRBJ1-1; D is unresolved. This CDR3 spans 16 amino acids. V was pared by 5 bases and J by 1 base, with 17 bases between. Looked up from germline, CDR1 is SGHAT and CDR2 is FQNNGV. The CDR3 DNA follows: TGTGCCAGCAGCCGGGGAGAGGGCTATTCGAACACTGAAGCTTTCTTT. It yields the protein CASSRGEGYSNTEAFF.

V and J are TRBV5-1 and TRBJ2-7, with D unresolved. V gave up 3 bases and J gave up 1 base, with 14 bases separating them. Germline CDR1 is SGHRS and CDR2 is YFSETQ. CDR3 size: 15 residues. DNA of the CDR3: TGCGCCAGCAGCTCTGGGTTCACCCTTTCCTACGAGCAGTACTTC. The encoded protein is CASSSGFTLSYEQYF.

This chain joins TRBV5-1 and TRBJ1-1; 8 bases agree with TRBD1. The CDR3 runs to 14 residues. Germline CDR1 SGHRS, CDR2 YFSETQ. Losses at the gene ends were 3 bases for V and 7 bases for J; bases not matched to a gene: 8. The CDR3 sequence is CASSSGGRIDEAFF. For the CDR3, the DNA is TGCGCCAGCAGCTCAGGGGGCAGAATAGATGAAGCTTTCTTT.

The chain couples TRBV7-2 to TRBJ2-3; 8 bases fit TRBD2. The V and J ends lost 6 bases and 2 bases, in that order; junction bases with no gene match: 16. The CDR3 is 18 residues long. Per germline, CDR1 SGHTA and CDR2 FQGNSA. The CDR3 nucleotides are TGTGCCAGCAGATCCCTTGCGGGAGCGGGAGTACCCACAGATACGCAGTATTTT. The encoded protein is CASRSLAGAGVPTDTQYF.

The chain has TRBV7-9 and TRBJ2-2, with TRBD1 as a possible D gene (5 bases). The CDR3 has 14 amino acids. Per germline, CDR1 SEHNR and CDR2 FQNEAQ (reference sequence). The V end was cut by 5 bases, the J end by 5 bases, with 12 bases between. In DNA form, the CDR3 reads TGTGCCAGCAGCAGCGACAGAGAGACCGGGGAGCTGTTTTTT. It translates to CASSSDRETGELFF.

The chain couples TRBV28 to TRBJ2-7; 14 positions agree with TRBD2. V gave up 5 bases and J gave up 3 bases; unmatched junction bases: 6. This CDR3 is 16 amino acids long. Looked up from germline, CDR1 is MDHEN and CDR2 is SYDVKM. The CDR3 protein is CASSPQTSGRVYEQYF. CDR3 nucleotide sequence: TGTGCCAGCAGTCCCCAGACTAGCGGGAGGGTCTACGAGCAGTACTTC. The full variable domain, rest sourced from reference TRBV28 and TRBJ2-7, is DVKVTQSSRYLVKRTGEKVFLECVQDMDHENMFWYRQDPGLGLRLIYFSYDVKMKEKGDIPEGYSVSREKKERFSLILESASTNQTSMYLCASSPQTSGRVYEQYFGPGTRLTVT.

This clone was picked up one time. This chain links TRBV7-2 with TRBJ2-1; 8 bases align to TRBD2. The CDR3 length is 15 residues. CDR1 is SGHTA and CDR2 is FQGNSA in the germline V gene. J was trimmed by 6 bases and V by 2 bases; bases with no gene match: 6. The CDR3 sequence is CASSLHGRAFNEQFF. As DNA, the CDR3 is TGTGCCAGCAGCTTACACGGGAGGGCCTTCAATGAGCAGTTCTTC.

J is TRBJ2-1 and V is TRBV5-1; 10 bases agree with TRBD2. The CDR3 is 16 residues long. CDR1 SGHRS and CDR2 YFSETQ come from the germline V gene. The J segment lost 5 bases and the V segment lost 1 base, leaving 6 bases of the junction unmatched. The CDR3 DNA reads TGCGCCAGCAGCTTGAGAAGCGGGAGGGGAGACAATGAGCAGTTCTTC. This codes for CASSLRSGRGDNEQFF. The complete variable domain, with remaining parts taken from reference TRBV5-1 and TRBJ2-1, reads KAGVTQTPRYLIKTRGQQVTLSCSPISGHRSVSWYQQTPGQGLQFLFEYFSETQRNKGNFPGRFSGRQFSNSRSEMNVSTLELGDSALYLCASSLRSGRGDNEQFFGPGTRLTVL.

The chain couples TRBV30 to TRBJ1-2; 8 bases map to TRBD1. Germline trimming cut 3 bases from V and 4 bases from J; bases unmatched to any gene: 10. Germline V lookup: CDR1 GTSNPN, CDR2 SVGIG (reference sequence). This CDR3 spans 15 amino acids. CDR3 residues: CAWRGDRMPSYGYTF. The CDR3 DNA follows: TGTGCCTGGAGGGGGGACAGGATGCCATCCTATGGCTACACCTTC.

The chain is built from TRBV7-9 and TRBJ1-3, with D perhaps matching TRBD1 (5 bases). The germline gives CDR1 SEHNR, CDR2 FQNEAQ (reference sequence). This CDR3 is 15 amino acids long. V lost 7 bases to trimming and J lost 0 bases, with 13 bases between them. The CDR3 nucleotides read TGTGCCAGCACTCAAGGGGATTCCTCTGGAAACACCATATATTTT. Amino acids: CASTQGDSSGNTIYF. Looking up the rest from reference TRBV7-9 and TRBJ1-3 gives the full variable domain: DTGVSQNPRHKITKRGQNVTFRCDPISEHNRLYWYRQTLGQGPEFLTYFQNEAQLEKSRLLSDRFSAERPKGSFSTLEIQRTEQGDSAMYLCASTQGDSSGNTIYFGEGSWLTVV.

This chain connects TRBV30 to TRBJ2-3, with 8 bases identical to TRBD2. Germline CDR1 and CDR2: GTSNPN and SVGIG (reference sequence). The V and J ends lost 7 bases and 1 base, in that order; junction bases with no gene match: 10. This CDR3 is 15 amino acids long. Here the CDR3 DNA reads TGTGCCTTAAATAGCGGGGACGGCCGCACAGATACGCAGTATTTT. This codes for CALNSGDGRTDTQYF.